This T cell receptor (beta chain) was profiled in a study of preoperative IRX-2 immunotherapy in early breast cancer. The treatment is: preoperative locoregional IRX-2 cytokine immunotherapy. Preoperative locoregional IRX-2 cytokine immunotherapy was tested in the phase Ib source study. In germline, CDR1 is GTSNPN, CDR2 SVGIG (reference sequence). The CDR3 totals 14 residues. Deletions cut 1 base from V and 7 bases from J, with 16 bases between. The protocol was immunoSEQ multiplex PCR, while the TCRdb copy is restricted to in-frame clones and leaves out a portion. The sample lists under 20,000 clones; around 85% were seen once.

The source is a human donor with breast cancer. The V call is TRBV30, the J call TRBJ1-2; no definite D call. The sample was lymph node tissue, taken after IRX-2 immunotherapy. The CDR3 bases are TGTGCCTGGAGTGCCCTGACGCTGGGGATTGGCTACACCTTC. As protein: CAWSALTLGIGYTF.